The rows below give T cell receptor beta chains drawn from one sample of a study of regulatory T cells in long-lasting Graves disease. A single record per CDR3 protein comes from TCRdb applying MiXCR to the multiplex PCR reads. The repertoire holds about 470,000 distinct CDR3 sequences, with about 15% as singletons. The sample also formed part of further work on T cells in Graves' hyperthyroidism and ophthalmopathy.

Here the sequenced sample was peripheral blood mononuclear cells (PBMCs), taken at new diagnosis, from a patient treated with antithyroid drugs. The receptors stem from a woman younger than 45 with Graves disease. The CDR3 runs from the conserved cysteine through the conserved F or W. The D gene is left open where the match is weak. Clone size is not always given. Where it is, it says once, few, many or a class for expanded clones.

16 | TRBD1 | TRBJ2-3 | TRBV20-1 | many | CSANARGRIGTDTQYF | TGCAGTGCTAACGCAAGGGGGCGGATCGGCACAGATACGCAGTATTTT
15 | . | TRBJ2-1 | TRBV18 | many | CASSPGVSSYNEQFF | TGTGCCAGCTCACCCGGGGTTAGCTCCTACAATGAGCAGTTCTTC
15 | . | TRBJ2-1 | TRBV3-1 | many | CASSQDPGTYNEQFF | TGTGCCAGCAGCCAAGACCCAGGGACGTACAATGAGCAGTTCTTC
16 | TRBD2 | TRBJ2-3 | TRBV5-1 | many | CASSLVVTSGTDTQYF | TGCGCCAGCAGCTTGGTGGTGACTAGCGGAACAGATACGCAGTATTTT
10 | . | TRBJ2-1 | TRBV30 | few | CAVVGNEQFF | TGTGCTGTAGTTGGGAATGAGCAGTTCTTC
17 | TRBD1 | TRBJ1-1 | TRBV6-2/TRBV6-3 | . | CASRGYYGQGWNTEAFF | TGTGCCAGCAGGGGATATTACGGACAGGGATGGAACACTGAAGCTTTCTTT
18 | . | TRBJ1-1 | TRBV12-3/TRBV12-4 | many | CASSPRTGTTVLNTEAFF | TGTGCCAGCAGTCCACGGACCGGGACTACGGTACTGAACACTGAAGCTTTCTTT
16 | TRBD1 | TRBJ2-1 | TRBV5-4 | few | CASSGMGQGSYNEQFF | TGTGCCAGCAGCGGGATGGGACAGGGATCCTACAATGAGCAGTTCTTC
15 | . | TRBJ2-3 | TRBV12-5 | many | CASGLSGTTTDTQYF | TGTGCTAGTGGTTTGTCTGGGACAACCACAGATACGCAGTATTTT
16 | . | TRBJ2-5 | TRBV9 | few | CASSVGVTPGQETQYF | TGTGCCAGCAGCGTAGGGGTCACCCCCGGGCAAGAGACCCAGTACTTC
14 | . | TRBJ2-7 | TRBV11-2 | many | CASRLVGRSYEQYF | TGTGCCAGCAGACTGGTGGGTCGCTCCTACGAGCAGTACTTC
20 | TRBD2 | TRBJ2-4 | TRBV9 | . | CASSGSPVLAGGPPKNIQYF | TGTGCCAGCAGCGGCTCCCCTGTTCTAGCGGGAGGGCCGCCCAAAAACATTCAGTACTTC
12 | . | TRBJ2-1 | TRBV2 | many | CASSRGNNEQFF | TGTGCCAGCAGTCGCGGAAACAATGAGCAGTTCTTC
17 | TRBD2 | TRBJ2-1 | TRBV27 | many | CASSLLSGSGSYNEQFF | TGTGCCAGCAGTTTGTTGAGCGGGAGTGGGTCCTACAATGAGCAGTTCTTC
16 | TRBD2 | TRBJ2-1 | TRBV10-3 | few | CAISSGTSGPYNEQFF | TGTGCCATCAGCTCCGGGACTAGCGGGCCCTACAATGAGCAGTTCTTC
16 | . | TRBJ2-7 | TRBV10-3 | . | CAVSESKGVKWSEQYF | TGTGCCGTCAGTGAGTCGAAGGGAGTTAAATGGTCCGAGCAGTACTTC
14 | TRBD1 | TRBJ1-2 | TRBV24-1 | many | CATSDGQGRRGYTF | TGTGCCACCAGTGATGGACAGGGCCGACGAGGCTACACCTTC
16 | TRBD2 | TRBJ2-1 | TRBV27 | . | CASSSGLAGAYNEQFF | TGTGCCAGCAGTTCCGGACTAGCGGGAGCTTACAATGAGCAGTTCTTC
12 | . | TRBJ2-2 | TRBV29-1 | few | CSVNQRAGELFF | TGCAGCGTAAACCAGCGCGCCGGGGAGCTGTTTTTT
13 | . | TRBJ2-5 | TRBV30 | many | CAWSVRARETQYF | TGTGCCTGGAGTGTACGTGCCCGGGAGACCCAGTACTTC
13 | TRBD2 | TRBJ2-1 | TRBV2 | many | CASASGRYNEQFF | TGTGCCAGCGCTAGCGGGAGATACAATGAGCAGTTCTTC
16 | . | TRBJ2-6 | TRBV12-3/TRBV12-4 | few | CASSFSARFRANVLTF | TGTGCCAGCAGTTTTTCGGCAAGGTTTAGGGCCAACGTCCTGACTTTC
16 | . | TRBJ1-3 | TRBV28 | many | CASSSASGGHFYTIYF | TGTGCCAGCAGCTCGGCGAGTGGCGGACATTTTTACACCATATATTTT
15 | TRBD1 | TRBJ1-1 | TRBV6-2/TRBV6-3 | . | CASSYRGLQNTEAFF | TGTGCCAGCAGTTACAGGGGGCTCCAGAACACTGAAGCTTTCTTT
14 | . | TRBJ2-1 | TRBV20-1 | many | CSAREGLGSGEQFF | TGCAGTGCTAGAGAAGGGCTCGGGAGCGGTGAGCAGTTCTTC
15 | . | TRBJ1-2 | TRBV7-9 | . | CASSRLSGADYGYTF | TGTGCCAGCAGCCGCCTATCGGGGGCGGATTATGGCTACACCTTC
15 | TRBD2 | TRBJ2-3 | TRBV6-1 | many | CASLPGLGSADTQYF | TGTGCCAGTCTTCCGGGACTAGGTAGTGCAGATACGCAGTATTTT
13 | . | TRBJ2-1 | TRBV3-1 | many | CASSQVGGYEQFF | TGTGCCAGCAGCCAAGTGGGGGGCTATGAGCAGTTCTTC
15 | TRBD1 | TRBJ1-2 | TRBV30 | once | CAWSVLDRGASGYTF | TGTGCCTGGAGTGTTTTGGACAGGGGGGCGAGCGGCTACACCTTC
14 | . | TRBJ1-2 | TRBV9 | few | CASNRDGDYYGYTF | TGTGCCAGCAACCGGGACGGAGATTACTATGGCTACACCTTC
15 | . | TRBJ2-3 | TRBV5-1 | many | CASSLDVASTDTQYF | TGCGCCAGCAGCTTGGACGTAGCCAGCACAGATACGCAGTATTTT
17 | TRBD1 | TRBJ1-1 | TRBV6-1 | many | CASSEVPSGGVNTEAFF | TGTGCCAGCAGTGAAGTTCCGTCAGGGGGGGTGAACACTGAAGCTTTCTTT
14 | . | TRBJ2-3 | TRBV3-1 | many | CASSQDRLGDTQYF | TGTGCCAGCAGCCAAGATAGGTTGGGAGATACGCAGTATTTT
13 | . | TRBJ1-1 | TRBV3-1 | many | CASSRVNGVSAFF | TGTGCCAGCAGCCGAGTAAATGGGGTATCAGCTTTCTTT
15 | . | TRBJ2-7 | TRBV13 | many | CASSLGRASTYEQYF | TGTGCCAGCAGCTTAGGGCGGGCTTCCACCTACGAGCAGTACTTC